This TCR beta chain is from a study of CD8 T cells in ankylosing spondylitis. This CDR3 is built from 15 residues. Germline CDR1 is DFQATT and CDR2 is SNEGSKA (reference sequence). The ends were cut back, 0 bases at V and 2 bases at J, with 14 bases in the middle. Whole-study findings and limits: CD8+ by phenotype, disease-linked clones were relatively rare in peripheral blood. Significantly higher representation of disease-linked clones was reported for matched ankylosing spondylitis synovial fluid.

Concerning this clonotype itself: What it recognizes is unknown.

The authors made TCR beta libraries by quantitative 5'-RACE with molecular barcodes. From the 5' RACE reads, TCRdb called clonotypes with MiXCR, one entry per CDR3 protein. Here the sample spans 150,000 or so distinct CDR3 sequences, about a third being singletons. Specimen: synovial fluid, either unsorted or a sorted T cell fraction (not recorded which). The TCR was taken from a male donor with ankylosing spondylitis. The chain recombines TRBV20-1 with TRBJ2-7; the D call may be TRBD1 or TRBD2 (5 bases each). As DNA, the CDR3 is TGCAGTGCTAGAGATGAGGGGAGCCCTACCTACGAGCAGTACTTC. Amino acid sequence: CSARDEGSPTYEQYF.